This is a list of T cell receptor beta chains from one sample in a study of blood T cell repertoires in COVID-19. TCRdb keeps only in-frame clones here, not all; method: immunoSEQ multiplex PCR. Of around 200,000 clones in the sample, 86% are singletons; the top ten hold under 25%. Sequenced input: peripheral blood. The receptors originated from a man in his 70s with active or convalescent COVID-19. Both conserved end residues are part of each CDR3. A D gene is named only where the DNA matches it firmly. Size is stated for part of the rows, as once, few or many counts, or as a class when the clone is expanded.

>TRBV9|.|TRBJ2-1|TRBD1
CASSKGQTYNEQFF
TGTGCCAGCAGCAAGGGACAGACTTACAATGAGCAGTTCTTC
>TRBV18|.|TRBJ2-7|.
CASSPTATYEQYF
TGTGCCAGCTCACCAACAGCTACCTACGAGCAGTACTTC
>TRBV3-1/TRBV3-2|.|TRBJ1-2|.
CASSHTTGPNYGYTF
TGTGCCAGCAGCCATACGACAGGACCCAACTATGGCTACACCTTC
>TRBV4-3|.|TRBJ1-3|.
CASSRQFQVSGNTIYF
TGCGCCAGCAGCCGCCAATTTCAGGTCTCTGGAAACACCATATATTTT
>TRBV12-3/TRBV12-4|.|TRBJ1-2|.
CASTGDNYGYTF
TGTGCCAGCACCGGGGATAACTATGGCTACACCTTC
>TRBV11-2|.|TRBJ2-5|.
CASSFLRDSKETQYF
TGTGCCAGCAGCTTCCTCCGGGACTCCAAAGAGACCCAGTACTTC
>TRBV27|.|TRBJ1-2|.
CASSFYQGGGYTF
TGTGCCAGCAGTTTCTACCAGGGTGGTGGCTACACCTTC
>TRBV27|.|TRBJ2-1|TRBD1
CASSSRGGQAYNEQFF
TGTGCCAGCAGTTCCCGAGGAGGACAGGCCTACAATGAGCAGTTCTTC
>TRBV10-2|.|TRBJ2-7|.
CASSSQGAGGYEQYF
TGCGCCAGCAGTTCTCAGGGGGCCGGGGGGTACGAGCAGTACTTC
>TRBV3-1/TRBV3-2|.|TRBJ2-5|TRBD1
CASSQRDRQETQYF
TGTGCCAGCAGCCAACGGGACAGACAAGAGACCCAGTACTTC
>TRBV19|.|TRBJ1-2|.
CASSIAGSSNYGYTF
TGTGCCAGTAGTATCGCGGGCAGTTCCAACTATGGCTACACCTTC
>TRBV10-2|.|TRBJ1-2|.
CASTQRQVLTYGYTF
TGCGCCAGCACACAACGACAGGTTTTAACCTATGGCTACACCTTC
>TRBV14|.|TRBJ2-7|.
CASSPNLASYEQYF
TGTGCCAGCAGCCCTAATCTTGCCTCCTACGAGCAGTACTTC
>TRBV5-4|.|TRBJ1-2|.
CASSGGGFQDGYTF
TGTGCCAGCAGCGGGGGGGGGTTTCAGGACGGCTACACCTTC
>TRBV28|once|TRBJ1-2|TRBD1
CASLSWDSYYGYTF
TGTGCCAGCCTTTCTTGGGACAGCTACTATGGCTACACCTTC
>TRBV5-8|.|TRBJ1-5|TRBD1
CASSRQGRVNQPQHF
TGTGCCAGCAGCCGACAGGGGAGGGTCAATCAGCCCCAGCATTTT
>TRBV5-6|.|TRBJ2-2|.
CASSRSSGTPFGELFF
TGTGCCAGCAGCAGGTCATCCGGGACTCCCTTCGGGGAGCTGTTTTTT
>TRBV5-1|.|TRBJ2-1|TRBD2
CASSLGLAGVEGSYNEQFF
TGCGCCAGCAGCCTGGGACTAGCGGGGGTAGAAGGCTCCTACAATGAGCAGTTCTTC
>TRBV18|.|TRBJ2-1|.
CASSPLQGGEQFF
TGTGCCAGCTCACCCCTACAGGGTGGTGAGCAGTTCTTC
>TRBV6-2/TRBV6-3|.|TRBJ1-1|.
CASSRAPGDTEAFF
TGTGCCAGCAGCCGCGCCCCCGGTGATACTGAAGCTTTCTTT
>TRBV19|.|TRBJ1-5|.
CASNQQKNQPQHF
TGTGCCAGTAACCAACAAAAAAATCAGCCCCAGCATTTT
>TRBV7-2|.|TRBJ2-1|TRBD1
CANSRQGAYNEQFF
TGTGCGAACTCGAGACAGGGGGCCTACAATGAGCAGTTCTTC
>TRBV5-1|once|TRBJ2-2|TRBD2
CASVRGTSGAEAGELFF
TGCGCCAGCGTACGAGGGACTAGCGGGGCGGAGGCCGGGGAGCTGTTTTTT
>TRBV4-3|.|TRBJ2-1|.
CASSQDGVYEQFF
TGCGCCAGCAGCCAAGACGGGGTTTATGAGCAGTTCTTC
>TRBV7-3|.|TRBJ1-1|TRBD1
CASSFRDRDTEAFF
TGTGCCAGCAGCTTCCGAGACAGGGACACTGAAGCTTTCTTT
>TRBV6-5|.|TRBJ2-1|TRBD1
CASNRQGRNEQFF
TGTGCCAGCAACCGACAGGGAAGGAATGAGCAGTTCTTC
>TRBV10-2|.|TRBJ1-2|TRBD1
CASSPTGADGYTF
TGCGCCAGCAGTCCGACAGGGGCGGATGGCTACACCTTC
>TRBV30|few|TRBJ1-5|.
CAWSRSRVNQPQHF
TGTGCCTGGAGCAGGAGCAGGGTCAACCAGCCCCAGCATTTT
>TRBV20-1|.|TRBJ1-2|.
CSASGQGQFNYGYTF
TGCAGTGCTAGTGGGCAGGGACAATTTAACTATGGCTACACCTTC
>TRBV7-9|.|TRBJ1-3|.
CASSLARGVLSGNTIYF
TGTGCCAGCAGCTTAGCGCGGGGAGTCCTCTCTGGAAACACCATATATTTT
>TRBV7-2|.|TRBJ1-2|.
CASSPLGRDYGYTF
TGTGCCAGCAGCCCTTTGGGCAGGGACTATGGCTACACCTTC